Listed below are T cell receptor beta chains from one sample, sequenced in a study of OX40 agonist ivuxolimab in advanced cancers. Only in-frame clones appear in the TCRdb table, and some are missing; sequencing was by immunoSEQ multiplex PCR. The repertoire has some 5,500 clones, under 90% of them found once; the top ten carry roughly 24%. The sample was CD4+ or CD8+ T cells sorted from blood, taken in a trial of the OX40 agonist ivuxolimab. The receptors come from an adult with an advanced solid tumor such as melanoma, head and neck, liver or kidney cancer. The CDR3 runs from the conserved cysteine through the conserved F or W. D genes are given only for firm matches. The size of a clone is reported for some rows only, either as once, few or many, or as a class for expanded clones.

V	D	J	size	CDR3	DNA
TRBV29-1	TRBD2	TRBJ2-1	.	CSVDLLAGGPNEQFF	TGCAGCGTTGACCTTCTAGCGGGAGGGCCTAATGAGCAGTTCTTC
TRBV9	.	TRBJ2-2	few	CASSVSVGELFF	TGTGCCAGCAGCGTAAGTGTGGGGGAGCTGTTTTTT
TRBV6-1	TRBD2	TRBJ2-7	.	CATSGGGSNTYEQYF	TGTGCCACTTCGGGTGGCGGGAGTAACACCTACGAGCAGTACTTC
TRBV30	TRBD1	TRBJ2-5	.	CAWAQGAQETQYF	TGTGCCTGGGCACAGGGGGCGCAAGAGACCCAGTACTTC
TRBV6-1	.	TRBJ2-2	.	CASSDGETDRSKGELFF	TGTGCCAGCAGTGACGGGGAGACAGACCGTAGTAAGGGGGAGCTGTTTTTT
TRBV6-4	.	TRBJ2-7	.	CASSDEPQNEQYF	TGTGCCAGCAGTGACGAGCCCCAGAACGAGCAGTACTTC
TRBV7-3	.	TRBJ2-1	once	CASSLNWAGEQFF	TGTGCCAGCAGCTTAAATTGGGCTGGTGAGCAGTTCTTC
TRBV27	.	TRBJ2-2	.	CASSLTSSGELFF	TGTGCCAGCAGTTTAACGAGCAGCGGGGAGCTGTTTTTT
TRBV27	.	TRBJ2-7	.	CASSVGGEGYEQYF	TGTGCCAGCAGCGTTGGGGGAGAAGGGTACGAGCAGTACTTC
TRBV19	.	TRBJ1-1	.	CASSTSRRANTEAFF	TGTGCCAGTAGTACCAGCCGACGGGCGAACACTGAAGCTTTCTTT
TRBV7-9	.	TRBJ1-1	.	CASSLESREAFF	TGTGCCAGCAGCTTAGAGAGCCGAGAAGCTTTCTTT
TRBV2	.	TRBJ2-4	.	CASMTAKNIQYF	TGTGCCAGCATGACGGCCAAAAACATTCAGTACTTC
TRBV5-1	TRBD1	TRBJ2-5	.	CASSLDMETGMHQETQYF	TGCGCCAGCAGCTTGGATATGGAGACAGGGATGCACCAAGAGACCCAGTACTTC
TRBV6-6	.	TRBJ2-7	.	CASSYGGPTSYEQYF	TGTGCCAGCAGTTACGGGGGCCCAACCTCTTACGAGCAGTACTTC
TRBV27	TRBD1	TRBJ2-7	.	CASRAGTGAYEQYF	TGTGCCAGCAGGGCCGGGACAGGGGCCTACGAGCAGTACTTC
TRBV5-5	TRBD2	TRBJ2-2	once	CASSRGGATGELFF	TGTGCCAGCTCCCGCGGGGGGGCCACCGGGGAGCTGTTTTTT
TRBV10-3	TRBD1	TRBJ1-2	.	CAIEESYRGYGYTF	TGTGCCATCGAAGAATCCTACAGGGGGTATGGCTACACCTTC
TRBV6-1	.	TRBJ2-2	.	CASISGKNTGELFF	TGTGCCAGCATTTCGGGCAAGAACACCGGGGAGCTGTTTTTT
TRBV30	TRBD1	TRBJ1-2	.	CAWSLSQGTGYTF	TGTGCCTGGAGTCTATCACAGGGGACAGGCTACACCTTC
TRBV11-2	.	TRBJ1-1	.	CASSRQQNTEAFF	TGTGCCAGCAGCAGACAGCAGAACACTGAAGCTTTCTTT
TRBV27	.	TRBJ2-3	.	CASSSTSEDTQYF	TGTGCCAGCAGTTCCACCTCAGAGGATACGCAGTATTTT
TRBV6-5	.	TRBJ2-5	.	CASSYSGSLGETQYF	TGTGCCAGCAGTTACTCGGGCAGCCTGGGAGAGACCCAGTACTTC
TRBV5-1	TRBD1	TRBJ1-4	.	CASSLGDRGANEKLFF	TGCGCCAGCAGCTTGGGAGACAGGGGAGCTAATGAAAAACTGTTTTTT
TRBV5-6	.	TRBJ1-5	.	CASSLGQGYQPQHF	TGTGCCAGCAGCTTGGGGCAGGGTTATCAGCCCCAGCATTTT
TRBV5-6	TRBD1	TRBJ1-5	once	CASSFQGGYSNQPQHF	TGTGCCAGCAGCTTCCAGGGGGGATATAGCAATCAGCCCCAGCATTTT
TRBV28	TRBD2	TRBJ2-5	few	CASSLTSGRAIRQETQYF	TGTGCCAGCAGCCTGACTAGCGGGAGGGCCATAAGACAAGAGACCCAGTACTTC
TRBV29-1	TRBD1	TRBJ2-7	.	CSVETGQSSYEQYF	TGCAGCGTTGAAACGGGACAGAGCTCCTACGAGCAGTACTTC
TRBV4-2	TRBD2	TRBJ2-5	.	CASSQEASGVQETQYF	TGTGCCAGCAGCCAAGAGGCTAGCGGGGTCCAAGAGACCCAGTACTTC
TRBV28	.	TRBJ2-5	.	CASRAGGAQETQYF	TGTGCCAGCAGGGCTGGGGGGGCTCAAGAGACCCAGTACTTC
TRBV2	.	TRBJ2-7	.	CASSEGVRWDYEQYF	TGTGCCAGCAGTGAAGGGGTCAGGTGGGACTACGAGCAGTACTTC
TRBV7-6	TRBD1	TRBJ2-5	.	CASSPRTGGLETQYF	TGTGCCAGCAGTCCCCGGACAGGGGGCCTGGAGACCCAGTACTTC
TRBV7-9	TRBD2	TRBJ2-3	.	CASGRGASGTENTQYF	TGTGCCAGCGGACGGGGGGCTAGCGGGACCGAGAATACGCAGTATTTT